This T cell receptor beta chain was captured in a study of shared clonotypes between healthy human individuals. Germline-derived CDR1 and CDR2 are SGHDT and YYEEEE. The CDR3 totals 16 residues. V was pared by 3 bases and J by 4 bases, with 19 bases between. For this clone: What it recognizes is unknown.

Whole-study results and caveats: It was the non-shared clonotypes that had lower generation probabilities than clonotypes shared by all four donors.

Donors were healthy HIV-negative adults without recent acute infections or vaccinations. Both subsets, CD45RA+ naive and CD45RA-negative memory, were split from the CD4+ cells. Assay: immunoSEQ multiplex PCR; the TCRdb copy retains only in-frame clones and omits some. The data show about 980,000 clones, approximately 80% seen once. The source is a man younger than 35 in good health. The sequenced material came from memory CD4+ T cells sorted from blood. Subset of the sample: CD45RA-negative fraction. The V call is TRBV5-6, the J call TRBJ1-2, with D maybe TRBD1 (6 bases). The CDR3: CASSSMDSLHSYGYTF. The CDR3 coding sequence is TGTGCCAGCAGCTCGATGGACAGCCTTCATTCCTATGGCTACACCTTC.